This passage covers 24 T cell receptor beta chains from one sample sequenced in a study of patients and donors after allogeneic stem cell transplantation. From the RT-PCR reads, TCRdb called clonotypes with MiXCR, one entry per CDR3 protein. In the table there are hundreds of thousands of distinct CDR3 sequences, around 15% of which are singletons. Sequencing was carried out using blood, either unsorted or a sorted T cell fraction (not recorded which). The source of these receptors is a human donor who was either an allogeneic HSCT recipient or a stem cell or donor lymphocyte infusion donor (not recorded which). It is not recorded whose cells these are; they may come from a transplant donor.

The chain uses TRBV29-1 and TRBJ1-5; no reliable D call. CDR3 size: 13 residues. The germline gives CDR1 SQVTM, CDR2 ANQGSEA. Trimming left V 5 bases short and J 3 bases short, with 11 bases between. Here the CDR3 reads CSVRDNYNQPQHF. For the CDR3, the DNA is TGCAGCGTTCGCGACAACTACAATCAGCCCCAGCATTTT.

This clonotype was observed a handful of times. V gene TRBV20-1 combines with J gene TRBJ1-1; D possibly corresponds to TRBD1 (5 bases). V lost 3 bases to trimming and J lost 5 bases, with 13 bases between them. This CDR3 has 13 amino acids. Per the germline V gene, CDR1 is DFQATT and CDR2 is SNEGSKA (reference sequence). CDR3 sequence: CSASREPLTEAFF. CDR3 nucleotides: TGCAGTGCTAGCAGGGAGCCACTAACTGAAGCTTTCTTT.

In this sample, this clonotype turned up a few times. The chain recombines TRBV30 with TRBJ2-1; tentative D call: TRBD2 (5 bases). The CDR3 sequence is 20 residues long. Germline-derived CDR1 and CDR2 are GTSNPN and SVGIG (reference sequence). Deletions cut 2 bases from V and 2 bases from J, with 28 bases between. The CDR3 DNA is TGTGCCTGGAGTACAACAGCCCAACGAACGAGCGGCCTGCCCTACAATGAGCAGTTCTTC. Translated, it gives CAWSTTAQRTSGLPYNEQFF.

This clonotype was picked up many times. The CDR3 region is CATSWGILAGVEDEQFF. CDR3 sequence (DNA): TGTGCCACCAGCTGGGGGATACTAGCGGGAGTAGAGGATGAGCAGTTCTTC. The rearrangement uses TRBV15 and TRBJ2-1, with 11 nucleotides matching TRBD2. Germline V CDR1 and CDR2: LNHNV, YYDKDF (reference sequence). CDR3 length: 17 amino acids. The junction had 14 bases not matched to a gene; V was cut back by 5 bases and J by 8 bases.

The rearrangement uses TRBV12-3 or TRBV12-4 and TRBJ2-2, with 7 bases aligning to TRBD2. Losses at the gene ends were 6 bases for V and 7 bases for J; bases not matched to a gene: 11. CDR3 length equals 15 residues. CDR3 residues: CASSELPLAVGELFF. The CDR3 DNA sequence: TGTGCCAGCAGCGAACTCCCCCTAGCGGTCGGGGAGCTGTTTTTT.

The V call is TRBV20-1, the J call TRBJ1-5, with D unresolved. Germline lookup yields CDR1 DFQATT and CDR2 SNEGSKA (reference sequence). V was trimmed by 0 bases and J by 0 bases, leaving 9 bases between them. The CDR3 sequence is 15 residues long. CDR3 sequence reads: CSAREGSHSNQPQHF. The CDR3 DNA reads TGCAGTGCTAGAGAGGGCAGCCATAGCAATCAGCCCCAGCATTTT.

The CDR3 spells CASRTGGLVAFF. Written as DNA, the CDR3 is TGTGCCAGCCGGACAGGGGGACTCGTAGCTTTCTTT. The J gene is TRBJ1-1, the V gene TRBV6-5, with TRBD1 matching 10 bases. The CDR3 contains 12 residues. CDR1 and CDR2 from the germline V gene are MNHEY and SVGAGI. With 8 bases clipped from V and 10 bases from J, the junction kept 7 bases outside the gene matches.

The chain recombines TRBV5-1 with TRBJ2-6; TRBD1 matches 7 bases. The CDR3 sequence is 17 residues long. Trimming cost V 0 bases and J 4 bases; bases outside gene matches: 7. Germline V gives CDR1 SGHRS, CDR2 YFSETQ. The CDR3, as DNA: TGCGCCAGCAGCTTGGAAAGGGGGCCAGGCGGGGCCAACGTCCTGACTTTC. This encodes CASSLERGPGGANVLTF.

This clonotype was recorded at least ten times. V usage is TRBV9 and J usage is TRBJ2-1; TRBD2 agrees at 10 bases. The germline gives CDR1 SGDLS, CDR2 YYNGEE. J was trimmed by 6 bases and V by 1 base; bases with no gene match: 4. This CDR3 comprises 15 residues. The CDR3 spells CASSVTSGMVNEQFF. The CDR3 coding sequence is TGTGCCAGCAGCGTAACTAGCGGGATGGTCAATGAGCAGTTCTTC.

The genes are TRBV6-5 and TRBJ2-1; the D gene is possibly TRBD1 (6 bases). This CDR3 is built from 14 residues. The V end lost 4 bases, the J end lost 3 bases, and 10 bases lay between the germline ends. CDR1 and CDR2 from the germline V gene are MNHEY and SVGAGI. The CDR3 nucleotides read TGTGCCAGCAGTTTTCAGGGGTTCTACAATGAGCAGTTCTTC. Amino acid sequence: CASSFQGFYNEQFF.

This clonotype has just a few counts. This CDR3 reads CASSRQGRPEAFF. CDR3 sequence (DNA): TGTGCCAGCAGCAGACAGGGGCGGCCTGAAGCTTTCTTT. V gene TRBV5-6 combines with J gene TRBJ1-1, with TRBD1 identical over 8 bases. Germline CDR1 and CDR2: SGHDT and YYEEEE. The CDR3 runs 13 residues. Germline trimming cut 4 bases from V and 6 bases from J; bases unmatched to any gene: 5.

This clonotype was recorded a few times. J is TRBJ2-1 and V is TRBV9; no reliable D call. CDR1 is SGDLS and CDR2 is YYNGEE in the germline V gene. V shed 0 bases and J shed 5 bases, with 15 bases lying between them. The CDR3 is 16 amino acids. As DNA, the CDR3 is TGTGCCAGCAGCGTAGCTAGGCTAGTGGGGAACAATGAGCAGTTCTTC. Encoded protein: CASSVARLVGNNEQFF.

V usage is TRBV10-3 and J usage is TRBJ2-2; D is undetermined. This CDR3 is built from 16 residues. Per germline, CDR1 ENHRY and CDR2 SYGVKD. The V end lost 10 bases, the J end lost 5 bases, and 23 bases lay between the germline ends. The DNA for the CDR3 is TGTGCCACCAGCCCCGGGCTAGGTCGGTGGACCGGGGAGCTGTTTTTT. Translating gives CATSPGLGRWTGELFF.

V usage is TRBV6-2 or TRBV6-3 and J usage is TRBJ1-2; 7 bases are shared with TRBD1. The CDR3 consists of 15 residues. Trimming removed 6 bases from V and 6 bases from J; junction bases left unmatched: 13. Germline V gene lookup returns CDR1 MNHEY and CDR2 SVGEGT. This CDR3 reads CASSPLDRVVNGYTF. As DNA, the CDR3 is TGTGCCAGCAGCCCTCTTGACAGGGTGGTGAATGGCTACACCTTC.

The V and J genes are TRBV7-9 and TRBJ2-5; D not resolved. This CDR3 is 15 amino acids long. V lost 5 bases and J lost 4, with 17 bases in between. The germline CDR1 and CDR2 sequences are SEHNR and FQNEAQ (reference sequence). CDR3 nucleotide sequence: TGTGCCAGCAGCCTTCTACAAGGGATAGGAGAGACCCAGTACTTC. Protein sequence: CASSLLQGIGETQYF. Complete variable domain (other parts from reference TRBV7-9 and TRBJ2-5): DTGVSQNPRHKITKRGQNVTFRCDPISEHNRLYWYRQTLGQGPEFLTYFQNEAQLEKSRLLSDRFSAERPKGSFSTLEIQRTEQGDSAMYLCASSLLQGIGETQYFGPGTRLLVL.

This clonotype was counted between two and nine times. The genes are TRBV5-1 and TRBJ2-3; D remains ambiguous. Trimming left V 1 base short and J 1 base short, with 10 bases between. Germline V lookup: CDR1 SGHRS, CDR2 YFSETQ. The CDR3 loop spans 15 amino acids. The CDR3 DNA is TGCGCCAGCAGCTTGCCGACAACGGGCACAGATACGCAGTATTTT. Translation: CASSLPTTGTDTQYF.

This clonotype was observed many times. The chain carries TRBV12-3 or TRBV12-4 and TRBJ2-7; tentatively, D is TRBD1 (7 bases). This CDR3 is 13 amino acids long. V was pared by 5 bases and J by 3 bases, with 11 bases between. The CDR3 protein is CASSRGTDYEQYF. CDR3 bases: TGTGCCAGCAGTCGGGGGACAGACTACGAGCAGTACTTC.

The CDR3 bases are TGTGCCAGCAGCTCCGGACTGAGGGGCTCCTACAATGAGCAGTTCTTC. The encoded protein is CASSSGLRGSYNEQFF. V gene TRBV11-2 combines with J gene TRBJ2-1; either TRBD1 or TRBD2 may fit D (5 bases each). The V gene's germline CDR1 is SGHAT and CDR2 FQNNGV. The CDR3 loop spans 16 amino acids. Trimming removed 4 bases from V and 0 bases from J, with 13 bases in between. The whole variable domain, remainder taken from reference TRBV11-2 and TRBJ2-1, is EAGVAQSPRYKIIEKRQSVAFWCNPISGHATLYWYQQILGQGPKLLIQFQNNGVVDDSQLPKDRFSAERLKGVDSTLKIQPAKLEDSAVYLCASSSGLRGSYNEQFFGPGTRLTVL.

This clonotype was recorded a few times. The J gene is TRBJ2-7, the V gene TRBV5-6; D not certain. This CDR3 spans 13 amino acids. Germline V gene lookup returns CDR1 SGHDT and CDR2 YYEEEE. Deletions cut 2 bases from V and 3 bases from J, with 9 bases between. The CDR3 is CASSFSGLYEQYF. The DNA for the CDR3 is TGTGCCAGCAGCTTTTCCGGGCTCTACGAGCAGTACTTC.

This clonotype was detected many times. The chain links TRBV9 to TRBJ2-7, with 9 bases identical to TRBD1. The germline V gene has CDR1 SGDLS and CDR2 YYNGEE. This CDR3 has 15 residues. The junction had 10 bases not matched to a gene; V was cut back by 2 bases and J by 7 bases. CDR3 in DNA: TGTGCCAGCAGCGTTAGCTTGGACAGGGGAAGGGAGCAGTACTTC. Translated: CASSVSLDRGREQYF.

This clonotype was recorded a few times. The rearrangement links TRBV4-1 to TRBJ2-7; 8 bases fit TRBD2. Trimming took 4 bases from V and 6 from J; bases not matched to a gene: 14. Germline V CDR1 and CDR2: MGHRA, YSYEKL. This CDR3 comprises 16 residues. CDR3 protein: CASSLSLSGAGGEQYF. The CDR3 nucleotides read TGCGCCAGCAGCCTCTCCCTAAGCGGGGCGGGGGGCGAGCAGTACTTC.

Only a few counts were recorded for this clonotype. This chain uses TRBV10-3 with TRBJ1-5; TRBD1 agrees at 7 bases. This CDR3 region has 13 residues. From germline, CDR1 is ENHRY and CDR2 SYGVKD. V shed 10 bases, J shed 0 bases, and the junction held 3 bases outside the gene matches. Here the CDR3 DNA reads TGTGCCACGGGACAGTATAGCAATCAGCCCCAGCATTTT. It specifies CATGQYSNQPQHF.

In its sample, this clonotype was seen a few times. The CDR3 sequence: CASSLRLLGQTTGELFF. For the CDR3, the DNA is TGTGCCAGCAGCTTAAGGCTCTTGGGACAGACAACCGGGGAGCTGTTTTTT. This chain uses TRBV7-3 with TRBJ2-2, with 7 bases lining up with TRBD1. Germline-derived CDR1 and CDR2 are SGHTA and FQGTGA. V shed 1 base, J shed 5 bases, and the junction held 10 bases outside the gene matches. The CDR3 runs 17 residues.

This clonotype has more than one count but fewer than ten. V and J are TRBV28 and TRBJ1-5, with 9 nucleotides matching TRBD1. The V segment lost 3 bases and the J segment 7 bases; nucleotides outside the gene matches: 1. This CDR3 is built from 13 residues. Per the germline V gene, CDR1 is MDHEN and CDR2 is SYDVKM. The CDR3 sequence: CASSFTGGQPQHF. The DNA of the CDR3 is TGTGCCAGCAGTTTCACAGGGGGCCAGCCCCAGCATTTT.